Described below is a single T cell receptor (beta chain) sequence and its context. V was clipped by 1 base and J by 0 bases, with 12 bases between them. Germline CDR1 and CDR2: LNHDA and SQIVND (reference sequence). This CDR3 has 17 residues. The data were taken from a study of blood T cell repertoires in COVID-19. TCRdb's copy holds only in-frame clones and misses some; the assay was immunoSEQ multiplex PCR. The sample shows around 190,000 clones, 80% to 90% of them seen only once. The rearrangement joins TRBV19 to TRBJ1-4, with D perhaps matching TRBD1 (6 bases). This sequence was found in a man aged 45-60 years with active or convalescent COVID-19. The sequencing input was peripheral blood. This CDR3 reads CASSIAGTGPTNEKLFF. The CDR3 region has the DNA TGTGCCAGTAGTATAGCGGGAACAGGGCCAACTAATGAAAAACTGTTTTTT.